This T cell receptor (beta chain) was captured in a study of T cell repertoires in cytomegalovirus infection. Study-wide background: Based on public TCR beta signatures, there were indications of CMV infection and of a matching HLA type.

Study-wide results and limits: Carriage of CMV together with the relevant HLA was identifiable through cumulative public TCR beta family frequency.

This clonotype was detected only a few times. The antigen remains unidentified. TCRdb fed the reads into MiXCR, producing one record per CDR3 protein. The sample carries about 230,000 distinct CDR3 sequences, 22% recorded once. The V gene's germline CDR1 is MDHEN and CDR2 SYDVKM. Trimming stripped 5 bases from V and 0 bases from J, with 11 bases between. The CDR3 has 14 amino acids. The V call is TRBV28, the J call TRBJ2-7; unclear D gene. This TCR came from a human donor in good health (CMV status not recorded). Some clones in this sample may be carry-over from other donors' samples. The sample taken for sequencing was CD8+ T cells from PBMCs. CDR3 region: CASSATTPSYEQYF. The CDR3 DNA reads as TGTGCCAGCAGTGCGACAACCCCCTCCTACGAGCAGTACTTC.